This entry describes one TCR beta chain. The V gene's germline CDR1 is SGHAT and CDR2 FQNNGV. Deletions cut 1 base from V and 0 bases from J, with 7 bases between. The CDR3 has 15 amino acids. The treatment is: around 19 received Ad26.COV2.S at low or high dose, single or two shots; five or six received placebo; per-sample allocation not given. Samples were taken on day 63 after the first vaccine or placebo injection. This entry comes from a study of Ad26.COV2.S vaccination and SARS-CoV-2 variants. The wider study: In the study, Ad26.COV2.S was injected intramuscularly once, or twice 56 days apart.

Some clones are missing from TCRdb's copy, which holds only in-frame ones; the method was immunoSEQ multiplex PCR. This sample has roughly 400,000 clones, with about 88% found just once. The chain recombines TRBV11-2 with TRBJ2-1; D uncertain. The sample in question was peripheral blood, obtained in a trial of Ad26.COV2.S vaccine versus placebo. The sequence came from a person aged 18-65 years who received the Ad26.COV2.S COVID-19 vaccine or a placebo. The CDR3 region is CASSLGANSYNEQFF. As DNA, the CDR3 is TGTGCCAGCAGCTTAGGCGCCAACTCCTACAATGAGCAGTTCTTC. Full variable domain (rest looked up from reference TRBV11-2 and TRBJ2-1): EAGVAQSPRYKIIEKRQSVAFWCNPISGHATLYWYQQILGQGPKLLIQFQNNGVVDDSQLPKDRFSAERLKGVDSTLKIQPAKLEDSAVYLCASSLGANSYNEQFFGPGTRLTVL.